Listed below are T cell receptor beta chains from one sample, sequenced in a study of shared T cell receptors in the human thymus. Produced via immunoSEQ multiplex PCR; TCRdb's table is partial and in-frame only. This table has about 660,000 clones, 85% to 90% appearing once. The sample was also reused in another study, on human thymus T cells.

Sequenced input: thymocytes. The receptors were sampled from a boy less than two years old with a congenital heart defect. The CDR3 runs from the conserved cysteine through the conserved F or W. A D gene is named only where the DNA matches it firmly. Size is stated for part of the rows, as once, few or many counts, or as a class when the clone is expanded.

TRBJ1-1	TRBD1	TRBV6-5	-	TGTGCCAGCAGTCCGGGACAGACCAACACTGAAGCTTTCTTT	CASSPGQTNTEAFF
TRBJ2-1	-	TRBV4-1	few	TGCGCCAGCAGCCAAGCGCAGGGAACCTTTTCCTACAATGAGCAGTTCTTC	CASSQAQGTFSYNEQFF
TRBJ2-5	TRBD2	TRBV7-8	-	TGTGCCAGCAGCTCCCTAGCGGGAGGAAGAAAGAACGAAGAGACCCAGTACTTC	CASSSLAGGRKNEETQYF
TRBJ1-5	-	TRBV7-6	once	TGTGCCAGCAGCCTAGGGCGGAATCAGCCCCAGCATTTT	CASSLGRNQPQHF
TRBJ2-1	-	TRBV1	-	TGCACCAGCAGCCTAGCGGGGGGGTGCAATGAGCAGTTCTTC	CTSSLAGGCNEQFF
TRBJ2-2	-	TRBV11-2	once	TGTGCCAGCAGTGTAGAGGGAATCGGGGAGCTGTTTTTT	CASSVEGIGELFF
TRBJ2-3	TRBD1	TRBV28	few	TGTGCCACTCTGGACAGGTTGGGCGATACGCAGTATTTT	CATLDRLGDTQYF
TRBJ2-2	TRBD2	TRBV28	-	TGTGCCAGCAGTTTAACTCTCTCTAGCGGGAGGGCCCCAACCGGGGAGCTGTTTTTT	CASSLTLSSGRAPTGELFF
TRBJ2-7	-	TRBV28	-	TGTGCCAGCAGTTTATATCGAGCCATCTACGAGCAGTACTTC	CASSLYRAIYEQYF
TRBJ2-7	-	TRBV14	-	TGTGCCAGCAGCCAAGATACGGGTCATTCCTACGAGCAGTACTTC	CASSQDTGHSYEQYF
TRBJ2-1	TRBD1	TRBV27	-	TGTGCCAGCAGTTCCCACAGGGGGACCTACAATGAGCAGTTCTTC	CASSSHRGTYNEQFF
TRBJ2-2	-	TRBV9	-	TGTGCCAGCAGCGTAGCGGGTCGATTACCTAACACCGGGGAGCTGTTTTTT	CASSVAGRLPNTGELFF
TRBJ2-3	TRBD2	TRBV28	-	TGTGCCAGCAGTTTGGGGACTAGCGGGAGGTTGAGCGCAGATACGCAGTATTTT	CASSLGTSGRLSADTQYF
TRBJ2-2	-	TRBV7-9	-	TGTGCCAGCAGCTTAGCGGCGGCCACCGGGGAGCTGTTTTTT	CASSLAAATGELFF
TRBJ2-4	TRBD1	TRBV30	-	TGTGCCTGGAAGGGGACAGGAGGATTCATTCAGTACTTC	CAWKGTGGFIQYF
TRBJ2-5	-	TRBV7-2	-	TGTGCCAGCAGGCGGTGGGGGGTGGCAGGGGGGTCAGAGACCCAGTACTTC	CASRRWGVAGGSETQYF
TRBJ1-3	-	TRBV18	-	TGTGCCAGCTCAACCGAAGGGGGTACCCACTCTAAGGACACCATATATTTT	CASSTEGGTHSKDTIYF
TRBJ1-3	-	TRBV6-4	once	TGTGCCAGCAGTGACGGAGAGGCTCCGGACACCATATATTTT	CASSDGEAPDTIYF
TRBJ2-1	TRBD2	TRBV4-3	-	TGCGCCAGCAGCCAAGATAAGCGGGATTCCACCTACAATGAGCAGTTCTTC	CASSQDKRDSTYNEQFF
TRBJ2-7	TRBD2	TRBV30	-	TGTGCCTGGAGGAGCACTGGACTAGCTGGCGAGCAGTACTTC	CAWRSTGLAGEQYF
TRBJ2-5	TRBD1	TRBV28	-	TGTGCCAGCAGCCCGCCCTGGGGACAGGGCGAAGAGACCCAGTACTTC	CASSPPWGQGEETQYF
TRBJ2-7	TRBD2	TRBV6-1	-	TGTGCCAGCAGTGCCCAATTAGTTCTAGCGGGAGACTCCTACGAGCAGTACTTC	CASSAQLVLAGDSYEQYF
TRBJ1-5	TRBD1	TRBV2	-	TGTGCCAGCACCGGACAGGGCGGGCAGCCCCAGCATTTT	CASTGQGGQPQHF
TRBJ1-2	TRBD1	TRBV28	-	TGTGCCAGCACCTGGGACAGGGGCCCCCTGAACTATGGCTACACCTTC	CASTWDRGPLNYGYTF
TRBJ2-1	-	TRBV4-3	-	TGCGCCAGCAGCCTATCAGAGGCCGGAGCCCCTCACCATGAGCAGTTCTTC	CASSLSEAGAPHHEQFF
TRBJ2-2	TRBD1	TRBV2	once	TGTGCCAGCAGCCCGACAGGGGTTAACACCGGGGAGCTGTTTTTT	CASSPTGVNTGELFF
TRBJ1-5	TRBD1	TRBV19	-	TGTGCCAGTAACACGAGGACAGGGAGTTTTCAGCCCCAGCATTTT	CASNTRTGSFQPQHF
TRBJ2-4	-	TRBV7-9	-	TGTGCCAGCAGTCCAGGGAAGCGCAAAAACATTCAGTACTTC	CASSPGKRKNIQYF
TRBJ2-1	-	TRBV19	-	TGTGCCAGTAGTATAGCAGGAATGCCCTACAATGAGCAGTTCTTC	CASSIAGMPYNEQFF
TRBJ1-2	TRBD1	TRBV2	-	TGTGCCAGCAGTGTTAGGGGGCCCGTTAACTATGGCTACACCTTC	CASSVRGPVNYGYTF